This T cell receptor beta chain is drawn from a study of a mutant IDH1 vaccine in newly diagnosed glioma. Looking at the study overall: The therapy given earlier, which was standard therapy, consisted of radiotherapy, temozolomide, or both, and most of the patients received both.

As regards this clone: What it binds is not known.

CDR1 is MNHNS and CDR2 is SASEGT in the germline V gene. This CDR3 is built from 13 residues. The V end lost 1 base, the J end lost 8 bases, and 11 bases lay between the germline ends. Sequencing was performed with immunoSEQ multiplex PCR; in TCRdb, only in-frame clones are kept and a portion is missing. In the table there are about 69,000 clones, about 88% of which are singletons. Time point in this sample: week 35, safety follow-up. Vaccination comprised doses that each held 300 ug of mutant IDH1 20-mer peptide, plus topical imiquimod. Donor tumors were new WHO grade 3 or 4 IDH1-mutant, ATRX-lost astrocytomas.

The material sequenced was PBMCs, taken from a glioma patient whose treatment included an IDH1 peptide vaccine. The chain couples TRBV6-1 to TRBJ1-2; unclear D gene. The clonotype originates from a man aged 30 to 45 with glioma. The CDR3 here is CASSEGSLVGYTF. In nucleotides, the CDR3 is TGTGCCAGCAGTGAAGGGTCTCTTGTCGGCTACACCTTC.